This record concerns one T cell receptor (beta chain) sequence. Which antigen it targets is not known. No much larger clone is present one base from it, and per-base qualities are unavailable. The entry originates in a study of blood T cell repertoires in COVID-19 (dated by TCRdb to the early 2020s). With regard to the full study: Samples from collaborators originated in the United States, Italy and Spain and spanned both the acute and convalescent phases of COVID-19. The prospective study material was composed of cDNA or gDNA derived from T cells, B-cell-depleted T cells, or PBMCs. Deeply sampled blood TCRbeta repertoires from subjects exposed to, actively infected with, or recovered from COVID-19 were included in the dataset. The repertoires were released in a freely available public database intended as a resource for research on the immune response to SARS-CoV-2. Samples came from the ongoing ImmuneRACE study (first 160 participants) plus 1,254 subjects from 6 global collaborators. The sample metadata nearly always contained a de-identified subject ID, COVID-19 status, age in years and sex. Where available, HLA class I and class II types were taken from metadata supplied by the sample provider and were not determined by assay-based typing. Overall study results and their limits: The amount of clinical and demographic metadata varied by source and participant and was provided uncurated.

TCRbeta CDR3 regions were amplified from genomic DNA using the immunoSEQ Assay, a bias-controlled multiplex PCR. In the source study's methods: Within the assay, amplification of reference gene primers was used to estimate how many nucleated cells each sample contained. To quantify the absolute abundance of each unique TCRbeta CDR3 rearrangement, sequence reads were collapsed and filtered. For each sample, productive Simpson clonality was calculated as the square root of Simpson's diversity index over productive rearrangements. Here the immuneACCESS table is served through TCRdb, limited to in-frame sequences with V and J called. Missing clones are a known gap in these copies; in checked studies unresolved V genes cover under half, and the rest lacks a known reason. V, J and clone size were drawn from that table, and D and trimming were deduced from the DNA. This sample comprises more than 150,000 clones, over 80% of them detected only once. Over 10% of the sample is held by the ten biggest clonotypes.

Participants in the prospective study were aged about 18 to 95 years, lived in about two dozen United States geographic areas, and enrolled through a virtual design. Cohort assignment in the prospective study relied on participant-reported clinical history from a screening survey and a study questionnaire. ImmuneRACE Cohort 3 recovered participants were defined by two consecutive negative NP/OP PCR tests, healthcare professional clearance, or symptom resolution. In the prospective study, whole blood, serum and a nasopharyngeal or oropharyngeal swab were collected from each participant by mobile phlebotomists. Additional blood draws and questionnaires over an approximately two-month period could optionally be provided by prospective study participants. Blood samples from the prospective study were shipped frozen or at room temperature prior to DNA extraction. The source of this sequence is a woman aged 60-70 years who had recovered from COVID-19. Material for sequencing was PBMCs or T cells enriched from blood (not recorded which).

The CDR3 in this case is CASKGQKDINTQYF. The sequence in DNA is TGTGCCAGCAAGGGACAGAAAGATATTAATACGCAGTATTTT. The chain couples TRBV11-2 to TRBJ2-3, and 7 bases in between align with TRBD1. The CDR3 sequence holds 14 residues, the cysteine and phenylalanine included. The kept DNA is CDR3 alone, 42 bases in frame from the first base. Sequences SGHAT (CDR1) and FQNNGV (CDR2) are obtained from the germline V gene. At the junction V is shortened by 7 bases and J by 7 bases; bases outside the gene matches: 11.